This T cell receptor beta chain emerged from a study of shared clonotypes between healthy human individuals. In regard to this clone: Antigen unknown.

CD45RA+ naive and CD45RA-negative memory subsets were separated from CD4+ cells. In the original processing: ImmunoSEQ junction-only sequences lacked quality scores, so their filtering differed. Using immunoSEQ multiplex PCR, the repertoire was profiled, and TCRdb retains in-frame clones only, with some absent. V and J calls and clone size follow that table, whereas D and trimming were derived from the DNA. The data show about 2.4 million clones, with around nine tenths seen just once and 0.11% to 0.15% held by the top ten. The CDR3 consists of 15 residues. The V gene end was trimmed by 5 bases and the J gene end by 1 base; junction bases not matched to a gene: 4. Germline V lookup: CDR1 SGHNT, CDR2 YENEEA. General study points: Relative to clonotypes present in all four donors, those not shared had lower generation probabilities. Sequencing of the sorted subsets was shown by rarefaction to be incomplete despite large depth.

The receptor's source is a man aged 18 to 30 in good health. The sample consisted of naive CD4+ T cells sorted from blood. Subset described: CD45RA+ positively selected. This chain links TRBV11-3 with TRBJ2-2; 7 positions agree with TRBD2. For the CDR3, the DNA is TGTGCCAGCAGCGTGGGGGGGTTGAACACCGGGGAGCTGTTTTTT. Protein product: CASSVGGLNTGELFF.